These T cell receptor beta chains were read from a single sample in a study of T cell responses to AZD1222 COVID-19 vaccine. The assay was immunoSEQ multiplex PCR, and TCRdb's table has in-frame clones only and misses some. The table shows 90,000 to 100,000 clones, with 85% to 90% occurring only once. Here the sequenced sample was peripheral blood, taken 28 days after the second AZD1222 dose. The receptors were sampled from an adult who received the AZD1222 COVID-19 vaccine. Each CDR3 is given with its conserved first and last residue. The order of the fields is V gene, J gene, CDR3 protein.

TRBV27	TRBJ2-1	CARHLSGSSYNEQFF
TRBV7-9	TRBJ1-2	CASSLVPGEDGYTF
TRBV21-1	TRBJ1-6	CALGAGGSYNSPLHF
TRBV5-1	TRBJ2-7	CASSLGRVYEQYF
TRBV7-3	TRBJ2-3	CASKTSGTSTDTQYF
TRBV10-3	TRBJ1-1	CASFHRENTEAFF
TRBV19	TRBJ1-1	CASRGQGNTEAFF
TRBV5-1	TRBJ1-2	CASSFNKGAVGYTF
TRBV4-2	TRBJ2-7	CASSQDRLGGLADYEQYF
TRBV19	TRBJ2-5	CASRSDQGKETQYF
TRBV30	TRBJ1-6	CAWSVVTGSSPLHF
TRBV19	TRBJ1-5	CASSGHVGIHQPQHF
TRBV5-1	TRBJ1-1	CASSLVAGPNTEAFF
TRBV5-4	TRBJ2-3	CASSLETGIGTDTQYF
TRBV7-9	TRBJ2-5	CASSSPHGEETQYF
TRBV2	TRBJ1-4	CASSEDDTLWGKLFF
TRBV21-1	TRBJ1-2	CASSRADREYGYTF
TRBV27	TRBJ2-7	CASSSPRGEQYF
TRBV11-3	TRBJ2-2	CASSPGGGVTGELFF
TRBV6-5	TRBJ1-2	CATLLRAGNYGYTF
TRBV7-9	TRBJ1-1	CASSSRDRDPEAFF
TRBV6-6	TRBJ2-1	CASSYIGGTSYNEQFF
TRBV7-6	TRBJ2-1	CASSLVGYNEQFF
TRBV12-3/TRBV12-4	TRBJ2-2	CASKVRDTGELFF
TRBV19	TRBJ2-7	CASSLYSGLNYEQYF
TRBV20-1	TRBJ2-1	CSATGANEQFF
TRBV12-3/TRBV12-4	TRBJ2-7	CASSSTSGVEYF
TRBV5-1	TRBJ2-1	CASSLQVEQFF
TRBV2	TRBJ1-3	CASPLGNTIYF
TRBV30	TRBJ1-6	CAWSAASLLTLHF
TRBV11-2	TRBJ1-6	CASSLGVVGGSPLHF
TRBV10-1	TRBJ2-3	CASSESGRRSTDTQYF
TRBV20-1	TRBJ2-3	CSASSRDTQYF
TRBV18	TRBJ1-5	CASSPRGGVTNQPQHF
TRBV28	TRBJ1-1	CASSTTGFTGTEAFF
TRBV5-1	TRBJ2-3	CASSSGRGQLTDTQYF
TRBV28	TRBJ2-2	CASSLSGTGELFF
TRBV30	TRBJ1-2	CARKQGASHGYTF
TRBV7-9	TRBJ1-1	CASSINTEAFF
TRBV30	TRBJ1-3	CAWKVGYPIYF
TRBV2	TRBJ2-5	CASRERESETQYF
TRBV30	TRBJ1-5	CAWRTGGNQPQHF
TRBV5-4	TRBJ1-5	CASSLDTNQPQHF
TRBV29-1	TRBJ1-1	CSVVVVGEAFF
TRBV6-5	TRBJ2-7	CASSRDRASEQYF
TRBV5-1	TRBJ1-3	CASSPDGTGENTIYF
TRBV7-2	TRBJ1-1	CASSSRRLNTEAFF
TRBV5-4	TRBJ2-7	CASSSQGGSYEQYF
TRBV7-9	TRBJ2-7	CASSLDGLSYEQYF
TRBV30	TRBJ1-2	CAWSNGANYGYTF
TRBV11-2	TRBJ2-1	CASSLGTSGYNEQFF
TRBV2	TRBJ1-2	CASNSVGQGVLGYTF
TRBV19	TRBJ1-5	CASSTPTGGGQPQHF
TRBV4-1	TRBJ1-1	CASSQGSMNTEAFF
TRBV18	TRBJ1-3	CASYRGSSGNTIYF
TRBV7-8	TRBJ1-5	CASSRNRDNQPQHF
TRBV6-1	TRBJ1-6	CASSETVNNSPLHF
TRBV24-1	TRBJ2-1	CATSDSSSSVTQFF
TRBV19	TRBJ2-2	CASSRGTGVTGELFF